The text below deals with one T cell receptor (beta chain). There is no known antigen for this receptor. Within one base of it there is no much larger clone, and no base qualities were kept. Libraries were constructed by the immunoSEQ multiplex PCR assay. The immuneACCESS repertoire file appears here via TCRdb, limited to in-frame rearrangements. These files lack a portion of the clones; in checked studies, under half of the deficit traces to unresolved V genes, and the cause of the others is not known. The sample table lists 650,000 to 950,000 clones, approximately 83% of them with a count of one. In total, the top ten clones hold around 0.0099% of the sample. These data come from a study of shared T cell receptors in the human thymus (dated by TCRdb to 2020 to 2022). For context, the study as a whole: The study examined how the human thymus generates shared, self-reactive T-cell receptor alpha chains.

V gives up 5 bases and J gives up 1 base, and the segment between their germline ends measures 8 bases. CDR1 and CDR2, looked up from the germline V gene, are MNHNS and SASEGT. The CDR3 runs 13 amino acids, cysteine and phenylalanine included. Only the CDR3 DNA is retained, 39 bases long and in frame from the first base. These same records also appear under a second study, on human thymus T cells. The second study's authors report: Donors were immunologically healthy infants undergoing open corrective cardiac surgery for congenital heart defects in Finland. Thymus tissue was collected as surgical resects that were removed during corrective cardiac surgery. Both the thymic and the peripheral blood repertoires appeared to show biased V and J gene segment usage. Highly overlapping thymic TCR repertoires among unrelated individuals were reported in the related research. TCR alpha and beta repertoires from roughly eight infant thymus samples and four related peripheral blood samples were characterized in the study. Donor ages ranging from 7 to 244 days were recorded, and more than 5 male and a couple of female infants were included in the cohort. After being mechanically released from the tissue, thymocytes were kept at -70 degrees C in pellets of about 9-32 million cells. Genomic DNA was extracted from frozen cell pellets with a QIAsymphony instrument. Using the immunoSEQ multiplex PCR assay, the TCRB and TCRAD loci were amplified from a standardized quantity of quality-controlled genomic DNA. The amplicons covered the V(D)J region and were long enough to include the CDR3 and to identify the V and J genes. The commercial immunoSEQ service was used to sequence amplicons on an Illumina platform. Primer bias and sequencing errors were corrected as previously described, and TCRAD and TCRB were defined on the basis of the IMGT database. The repertoires were analysed using immunoSEQ Analyzer 3.0 and VDJTools for basic statistics, V/J segment usage, diversity estimates, rarefaction and pairwise overlap. Chao1, ChaoE, Efron-Thisted, Shannon and inverse Simpson indices were used to estimate diversity, which was also estimated on datasets down-sampled to the smallest sample. Repertoire overlap was assessed by strict matching of CDR3 nucleotide sequence, V gene and J gene, and clustering was done by Jaccard-based multidimensional scaling. On average, thymus samples yielded roughly 770,000 unique TCRB clonotypes, whereas blood samples yielded 70,000 to 100,000.

The sequencing input was thymocytes. The rearrangement combines TRBV6-1 with TRBJ1-1; confidence is insufficient to name the D gene. The clonotype originates from a girl less than two years old with a congenital heart defect. Donor details come from another sample of the same person, matched by shared clones. CDR3 region: CASSLASNTEAFF. DNA sequence: TGTGCCAGCAGTTTGGCCTCGAACACTGAAGCTTTCTTT.